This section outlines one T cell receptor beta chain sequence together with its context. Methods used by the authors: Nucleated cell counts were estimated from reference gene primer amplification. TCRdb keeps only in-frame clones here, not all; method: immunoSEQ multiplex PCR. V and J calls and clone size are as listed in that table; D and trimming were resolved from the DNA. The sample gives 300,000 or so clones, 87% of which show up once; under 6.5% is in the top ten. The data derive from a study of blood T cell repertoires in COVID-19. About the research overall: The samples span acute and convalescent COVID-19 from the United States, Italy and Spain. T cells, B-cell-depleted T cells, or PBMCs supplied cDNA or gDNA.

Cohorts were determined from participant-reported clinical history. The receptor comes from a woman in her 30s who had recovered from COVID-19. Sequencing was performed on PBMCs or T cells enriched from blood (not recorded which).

The CDR3 DNA is TGTGCCAGCAGCCTGGGCCGGAACACTGAAGCTTTCTTT. This gives the protein CASSLGRNTEAFF. The rearrangement uses TRBV7-3 and TRBJ1-1; D remains unclear. Germline lookup yields CDR1 SGHTA and CDR2 FQGTGA. CDR3 length equals 13 residues. Trimming left V 5 bases short and J 1 base short, with 8 bases between.